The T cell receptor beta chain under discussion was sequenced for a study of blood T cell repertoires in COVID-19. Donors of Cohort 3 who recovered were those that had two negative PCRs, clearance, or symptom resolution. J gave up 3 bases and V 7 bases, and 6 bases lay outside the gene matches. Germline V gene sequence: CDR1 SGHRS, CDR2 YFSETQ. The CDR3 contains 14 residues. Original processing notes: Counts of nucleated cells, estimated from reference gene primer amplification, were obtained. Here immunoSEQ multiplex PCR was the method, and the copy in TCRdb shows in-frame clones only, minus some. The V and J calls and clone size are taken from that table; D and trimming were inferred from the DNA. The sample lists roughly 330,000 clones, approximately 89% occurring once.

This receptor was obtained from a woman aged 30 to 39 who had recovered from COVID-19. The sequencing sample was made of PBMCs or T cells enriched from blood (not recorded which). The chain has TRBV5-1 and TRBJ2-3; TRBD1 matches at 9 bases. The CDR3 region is CASSGTGSTDTQYF. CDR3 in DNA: TGCGCCAGCTCCGGGACAGGGTCAACAGATACGCAGTATTTT.